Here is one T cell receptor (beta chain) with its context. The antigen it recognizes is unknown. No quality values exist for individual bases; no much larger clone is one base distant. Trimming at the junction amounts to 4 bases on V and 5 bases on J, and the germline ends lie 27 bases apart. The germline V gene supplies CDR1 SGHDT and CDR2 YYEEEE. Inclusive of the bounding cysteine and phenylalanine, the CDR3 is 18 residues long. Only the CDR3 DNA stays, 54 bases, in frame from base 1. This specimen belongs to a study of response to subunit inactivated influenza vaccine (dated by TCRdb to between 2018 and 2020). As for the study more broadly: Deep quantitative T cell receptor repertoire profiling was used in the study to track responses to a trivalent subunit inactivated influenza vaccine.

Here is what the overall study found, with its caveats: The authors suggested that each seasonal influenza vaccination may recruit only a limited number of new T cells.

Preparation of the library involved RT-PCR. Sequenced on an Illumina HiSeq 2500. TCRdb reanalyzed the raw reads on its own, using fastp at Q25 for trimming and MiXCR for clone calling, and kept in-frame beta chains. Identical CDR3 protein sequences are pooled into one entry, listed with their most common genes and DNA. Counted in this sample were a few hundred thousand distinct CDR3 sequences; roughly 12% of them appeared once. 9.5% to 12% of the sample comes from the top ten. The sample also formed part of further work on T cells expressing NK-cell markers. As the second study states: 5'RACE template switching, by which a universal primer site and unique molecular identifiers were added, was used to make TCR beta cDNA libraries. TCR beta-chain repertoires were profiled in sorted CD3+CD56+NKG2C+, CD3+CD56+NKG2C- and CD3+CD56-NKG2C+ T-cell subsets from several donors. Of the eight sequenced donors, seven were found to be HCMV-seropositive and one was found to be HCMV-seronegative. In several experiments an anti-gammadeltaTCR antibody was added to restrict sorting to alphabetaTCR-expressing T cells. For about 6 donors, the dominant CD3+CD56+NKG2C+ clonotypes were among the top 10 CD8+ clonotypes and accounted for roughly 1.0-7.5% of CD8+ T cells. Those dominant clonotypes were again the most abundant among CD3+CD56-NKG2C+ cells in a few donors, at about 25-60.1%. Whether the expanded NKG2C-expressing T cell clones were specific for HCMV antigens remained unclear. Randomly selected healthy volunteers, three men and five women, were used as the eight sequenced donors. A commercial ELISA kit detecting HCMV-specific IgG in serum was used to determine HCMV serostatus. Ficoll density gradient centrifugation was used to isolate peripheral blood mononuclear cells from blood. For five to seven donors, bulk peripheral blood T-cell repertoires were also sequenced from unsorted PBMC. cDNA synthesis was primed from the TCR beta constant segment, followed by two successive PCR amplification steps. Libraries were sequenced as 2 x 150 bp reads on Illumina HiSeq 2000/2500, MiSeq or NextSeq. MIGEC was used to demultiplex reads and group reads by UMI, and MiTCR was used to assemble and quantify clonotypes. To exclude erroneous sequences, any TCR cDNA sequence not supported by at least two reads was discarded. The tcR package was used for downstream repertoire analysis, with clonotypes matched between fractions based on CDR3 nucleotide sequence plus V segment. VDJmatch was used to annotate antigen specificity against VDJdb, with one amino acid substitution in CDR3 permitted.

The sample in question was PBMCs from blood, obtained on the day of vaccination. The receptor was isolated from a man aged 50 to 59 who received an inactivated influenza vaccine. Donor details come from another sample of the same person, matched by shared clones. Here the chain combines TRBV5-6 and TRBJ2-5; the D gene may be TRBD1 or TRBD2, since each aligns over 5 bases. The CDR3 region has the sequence CASSLLARDGLGWETQYF. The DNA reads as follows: TGTGCCAGCAGCCTCCTTGCTCGGGACGGACTCGGGTGGGAGACCCAGTACTTC.